This TCR beta chain was identified in a study of T cell responses to AZD1222 COVID-19 vaccine. Germline loops: CDR1 SGHTS, CDR2 YDEGEE. V shed 4 bases and J 7 bases; nucleotides not matched to a gene: 9. The CDR3 sequence is 14 residues long. Only in-frame clones appear in the TCRdb table, and some are missing; sequencing was by immunoSEQ multiplex PCR. The repertoire holds roughly 91,000 clones, approximately 90% seen once, with about 2.9% in the top ten. The material sequenced was peripheral blood, taken on day 0 of AZD1222 vaccination. The chain carries TRBV5-8 and TRBJ1-2, with 8 bases fitting TRBD1. The receptor comes from an adult in good health. The CDR3 region is CASSPRTGKAGYTF. CDR3 nucleotide sequence: TGTGCCAGCAGCCCTAGGACAGGGAAGGCTGGCTACACCTTC. The whole variable domain, remainder taken from reference TRBV5-8 and TRBJ1-2, is EAGVTQSPTHLIKTRGQQATLRCSPISGHTSVYWYQQALGLGLQFLLWYDEGEERNRGNFPPRFSGRQFPNYSSELNVNALELEDSALYLCASSPRTGKAGYTFGSGTRLTVV.